This T cell receptor beta chain was identified during a study of blood T cell repertoires in COVID-19. This clone has more than one count but fewer than ten. In the original workflow: Nucleated cell number was recorded as an estimate derived from reference gene primer amplification. Sequencing was performed with immunoSEQ multiplex PCR; in TCRdb, only in-frame clones are kept and a portion is missing. That table furnishes V, J and clone size, whereas the DNA furnished D and trimming. The profile covers fewer than 350,000 clones, with 80% to 95% appearing a single time and approximately 7.5% taken by the ten largest. There are 14 residues in the CDR3. From germline, CDR1 is SEHNR and CDR2 FQNEAQ (reference sequence). The ends lost 5 bases at V and 3 bases at J; junction bases unmatched: 7.

This TCR derives from a woman aged 25-40 years with COVID-19, enrolled during active disease. The sequencing sample was made of peripheral blood. This sequence joins TRBV7-9 and TRBJ2-7, with 7 bases identical to TRBD1. Here the CDR3 reads CASSKITGDYEQYF. The CDR3 DNA sequence: TGTGCCAGCAGCAAAATTACAGGGGACTACGAGCAGTACTTC.